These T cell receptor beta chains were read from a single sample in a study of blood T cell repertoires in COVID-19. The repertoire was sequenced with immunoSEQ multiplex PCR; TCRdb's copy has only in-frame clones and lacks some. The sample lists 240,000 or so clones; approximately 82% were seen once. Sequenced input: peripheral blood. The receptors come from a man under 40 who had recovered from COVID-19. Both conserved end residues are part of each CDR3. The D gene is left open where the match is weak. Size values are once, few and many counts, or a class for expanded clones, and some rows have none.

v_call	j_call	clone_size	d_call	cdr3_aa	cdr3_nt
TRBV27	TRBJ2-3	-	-	CASSFWGSRATDTQYF	TGTGCCAGCAGTTTCTGGGGATCGAGGGCCACAGATACGCAGTATTTT
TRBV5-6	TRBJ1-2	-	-	CASSPEPGRGGFGYTF	TGTGCCAGCAGCCCGGAACCGGGCCGGGGAGGCTTTGGCTACACCTTC
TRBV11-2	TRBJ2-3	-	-	CASSLIRTPDTQYF	TGTGCCAGCAGCTTAATCCGGACTCCAGATACGCAGTATTTT
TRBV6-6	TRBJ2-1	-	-	CASRPDYFEQFF	TGTGCCAGCAGACCCGACTACTTTGAGCAGTTCTTC
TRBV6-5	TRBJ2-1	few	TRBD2	CASKSGLAGNEQFF	TGTGCCAGCAAGTCAGGACTAGCAGGCAATGAGCAGTTCTTC
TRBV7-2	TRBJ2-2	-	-	CASSLNGGYTGELFF	TGTGCCAGCAGCTTAAACGGGGGTTACACCGGGGAGCTGTTTTTT
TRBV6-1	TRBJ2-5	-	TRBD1	CASSDRGRGETQYF	TGTGCCAGCAGTGACAGGGGGCGCGGAGAGACCCAGTACTTC
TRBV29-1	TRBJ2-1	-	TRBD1	CSVRQGNEQFF	TGCAGCGTCAGACAGGGGAATGAGCAGTTCTTC
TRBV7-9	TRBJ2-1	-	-	CASSLSGINEQFF	TGTGCCAGCAGCTTGTCAGGGATCAATGAGCAGTTCTTC
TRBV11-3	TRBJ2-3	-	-	CASNYTDTQYF	TGTGCCAGCAACTACACAGATACGCAGTATTTT
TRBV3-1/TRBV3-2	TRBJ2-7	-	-	CASSQDGGLAQYEQYF	TGTGCCAGCAGCCAAGACGGAGGCCTTGCCCAATACGAGCAGTACTTC
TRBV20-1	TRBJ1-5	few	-	CSASSVNQPQHF	TGCAGTGCTAGTTCAGTCAATCAGCCCCAGCATTTT
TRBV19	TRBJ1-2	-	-	CARNATGHDDNGYTF	TGTGCCAGGAATGCCACAGGGCATGATGACAATGGCTACACCTTC
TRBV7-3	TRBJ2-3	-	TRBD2	CASSLKYSGGAAGTDTQYF	TGTGCCAGCAGCTTAAAGTATTCCGGGGGGGCCGCTGGCACAGATACGCAGTATTTT
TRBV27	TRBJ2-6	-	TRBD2	CASSLSASGAGANVLTF	TGTGCCAGCAGTTTATCGGCTAGCGGGGCTGGGGCCAACGTCCTGACTTTC
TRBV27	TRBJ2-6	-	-	CASSDRTPGANVLTF	TGTGCCAGCAGTGACAGGACTCCTGGGGCCAACGTCCTGACTTTC
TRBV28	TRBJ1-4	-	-	CATVDSATNEKLFF	TGTGCCACCGTGGACAGTGCAACTAATGAAAAACTGTTTTTT
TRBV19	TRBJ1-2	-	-	CASTEQTGTFNYGYTF	TGTGCCAGTACCGAACAAACCGGGACATTTAACTATGGCTACACCTTC
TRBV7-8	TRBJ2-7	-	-	CASSLGLDWGGTSYEQYF	TGTGCCAGCAGCTTAGGGCTCGACTGGGGCGGGACCTCCTACGAGCAGTACTTC
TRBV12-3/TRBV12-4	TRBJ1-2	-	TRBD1	CASRYTGDSGYTF	TGTGCCAGCAGATATACAGGGGATAGTGGCTACACCTTC